The 10 T cell receptor beta chains below all came from one sample that was sequenced in a study of naive and memory T cell subsets. Both TRBC1 and TRBC2 were covered by a beta constant-region primer of two equimolar oligonucleotides. The ligated cDNA underwent four PCR rounds using SP2 and nested alpha and beta constant-region primers. TCRdb reprocessed the UMI-ligation and nested PCR reads with MiXCR, giving one entry per CDR3 protein. This table has just over 80,000 distinct CDR3 sequences, over 9% appearing once. The sample was naive CD8+ T cells from blood. These receptors were collected from a human donor in good health.

In its sample, this clonotype was seen a few times. The J gene is TRBJ2-2, the V gene TRBV7-2; possible D gene TRBD2, 6 bases. The CDR3 extends over 16 amino acids. CDR1 is SGHTA, CDR2 FQGNSA, per germline. Trimming stripped 5 bases from V and 4 bases from J, with 17 bases between. For the CDR3, the DNA is TGTGCCAGCAGCCCCGCGGGACTCTCGAGCACCGGGGAGCTGTTTTTT. This gives the protein CASSPAGLSSTGELFF.

This clonotype was counted at least ten times. The chain is built from TRBV12-3 or TRBV12-4 and TRBJ2-5; unclear D gene. V lost 0 bases and J lost 2, with 19 bases in between. CDR3 size: 18 residues. The CDR3 loop reads CASSLAATPSEPQETQYF. DNA of the CDR3: TGTGCCAGCAGTTTAGCGGCCACCCCGAGCGAGCCTCAAGAGACCCAGTACTTC.

The rearrangement uses TRBV12-3 or TRBV12-4 and TRBJ1-1; D unclear. The CDR3 is made up of 13 amino acids. V lost 6 bases to trimming and J lost 1 base, with 9 bases between them. The CDR3 reads CASSPTRNTEAFF. The CDR3 DNA is TGTGCCAGCAGCCCTACACGGAACACTGAAGCTTTCTTT.

This clonotype was seen repeatedly, ten times or more. The chain couples TRBV11-2 to TRBJ2-5, with unresolved D. V lost 1 base to trimming and J lost 0 bases, with 9 bases between them. Germline-derived CDR1 and CDR2 are SGHAT and FQNNGV. This CDR3 comprises 15 residues. CDR3 residues: CASSLVAENQETQYF. The CDR3 nucleotides read TGTGCCAGCAGCTTAGTGGCAGAGAACCAAGAGACCCAGTACTTC.

This clonotype has a handful of counts. The chain recombines TRBV29-1 with TRBJ2-1; D unclear. CDR3 length: 14 amino acids. CDR1 SQVTM and CDR2 ANQGSEA come from the germline V gene. V lost 7 bases, J lost 6 bases, and 19 bases lay in between. For the CDR3, the DNA is TGCAGCGCCGCCCTAAACTCGGTCGGCAATGAGCAGTTCTTC. Its protein is CSAALNSVGNEQFF.

This clonotype was seen repeatedly, ten times or more. This chain links TRBV29-1 with TRBJ2-3; 7 bases fit TRBD2. Germline V gene sequence: CDR1 SQVTM, CDR2 ANQGSEA. The CDR3 sequence is 17 residues long. Trimming took 3 bases from V and 6 from J; bases not matched to a gene: 18. The CDR3 loop reads CSVEWASGEVPPDTQYF. CDR3 nucleotide sequence: TGCAGCGTTGAGTGGGCTAGCGGAGAAGTCCCCCCGGATACGCAGTATTTT.

In its sample, this clonotype was seen a few times. This chain links TRBV7-6 with TRBJ2-2; D may be TRBD1 (5 bases). Germline loops: CDR1 SGHVS, CDR2 FNYEAQ. The ends were cut back, 3 bases at V and 3 bases at J, with 11 bases in the middle. This CDR3 is built from 15 residues. DNA of the CDR3: TGTGCCAGCAGCTTGGGGCAGGTCTACACCGGGGAGCTGTTTTTT. The encoded protein is CASSLGQVYTGELFF.

This clonotype was picked up a small number of times. The V gene is TRBV29-1, the J gene TRBJ2-1; no firm D call. Germline CDR1 and CDR2: SQVTM and ANQGSEA. CDR3 length equals 13 residues. Trimming pared 6 bases from V and 4 bases from J, leaving 13 bases between. The CDR3 sequence: CSVMPDVYNEQFF. CDR3 bases: TGCAGCGTCATGCCGGATGTATACAATGAGCAGTTCTTC.

This clonotype was detected ten times or more. The J gene is TRBJ1-1, the V gene TRBV29-1; 9 positions match TRBD1. This CDR3 is built from 11 residues. J gave up 11 bases and V 8 bases, and 9 bases lay outside the gene matches. The germline gives CDR1 SQVTM, CDR2 ANQGSEA. The CDR3 reads CSSPGQGEAFF. The CDR3 DNA is TGCAGCTCTCCGGGACAGGGTGAGGCTTTCTTT. Full variable domain (remainder filled in from reference TRBV29-1 and TRBJ1-1): SAVISQKPSRDICQRGTSLTIQCQVDSQVTMMFWYRQQPGQSLTLIATANQGSEATYESGFVIDKFPISRPNLTFSTLTVSNMSPEDSSIYLCSSPGQGEAFFGQGTRLTVV.

This clonotype was seen at least ten times. The germline gene is not matched at one end of the junction; a read error may be the cause. The chain uses TRBV28 and TRBJ2-7, with 10 bases aligning to TRBD2. The CDR3 runs to 12 residues. Germline CDR1 MDHEN, CDR2 SYDVKM. As DNA, the CDR3 is TGTACCAGCGGGAGGGCCGGGTACGAGCAGTACTTC. Translation gives CTSGRAGYEQYF.